A single sample gave rise to the 11 T cell receptor beta chains below, sequenced in a study of T cells after somatic rescue of genetic block. Method: immunoSEQ multiplex PCR; TCRdb's copy keeps in-frame clones and lacks some. The sample records under 150,000 clones, around 90% being singletons. Sequencing used peripheral blood mononuclear cells (PBMCs). The receptors here all came from a woman between 18 and 30 years old.

The chain has TRBV25-1 and TRBJ2-1; 9 bases fit TRBD1. CDR3 size: 15 residues. After removal of 4 bases from V and 5 bases from J, the junction contained 6 bases not matched to a gene. The germline CDR1 and CDR2 sequences are MGHDK and SYGVNS. The CDR3 DNA reads as TGTGCCAGCAGTGCACAGGGACAGGGACACAATGAGCAGTTCTTC. Amino acid sequence: CASSAQGQGHNEQFF.

The genes are TRBV5-1 and TRBJ2-1; D remains unclear. Trimming removed 0 bases at V and 6 bases at J, with 10 bases between. Germline V gene data show CDR1 as SGHRS and CDR2 as YFSETQ. The CDR3 totals 14 residues. Written as DNA, the CDR3 is TGCGCCAGCAGCTTGGGGGCCCTGGGCAATGAGCAGTTCTTC. Residues: CASSLGALGNEQFF.

The chain joins TRBV7-8 to TRBJ2-7, with D perhaps TRBD1 (6 bases). V gave up 1 base and J gave up 2 bases, with 6 bases separating them. Germline CDR1 is SGHVS and CDR2 is FQNEAQ. The CDR3 length is 13 residues. CDR3 DNA: TGTGCCAGCAGCTTAGAGGGGGCCTACGAGCAGTACTTC. Translating it yields CASSLEGAYEQYF.

The chain recombines TRBV11-2 with TRBJ2-5; 10 bases agree with TRBD2. With V trimmed by 5 bases and J by 5 bases, 8 bases remained unmatched. CDR3 size: 15 residues. Germline CDR1 and CDR2: SGHAT and FQNNGV. CDR3 DNA: TGTGCCAGCAGCGGTCGGACTAGCGGAGGGGAGACCCAGTACTTC. Protein sequence: CASSGRTSGGETQYF.

This chain connects TRBV2 to TRBJ1-6; tentative D call: TRBD1 (5 bases). CDR1 and CDR2 (germline): SNHLY, FYNNEI. Deletions cut 2 bases from V and 6 bases from J, with 11 bases between. The CDR3 is made up of 15 amino acids. CDR3 DNA sequence: TGTGCCAGCAGTGAACAGGGAATCTCTAATTCACCCCTCCACTTT. Translating it yields CASSEQGISNSPLHF.

This chain uses TRBV6-1 with TRBJ1-5; a weak D match, TRBD1 (5 bases). Trimming took 1 base from V and 2 from J, leaving 12 bases between them. The CDR3 consists of 16 residues. Looked up from germline, CDR1 is MNHNS and CDR2 is SASEGT. Here the CDR3 DNA reads TGTGCCAGCAGTGAAGAGGCAGGGCGGCGCAATCAGCCCCAGCATTTT. Amino acid sequence: CASSEEAGRRNQPQHF.

The V and J genes are TRBV4-2 and TRBJ2-7, with a weak D call TRBD1 (7 bases). The CDR3 runs 15 residues. The V gene lost 3 bases and the J gene lost 0 bases, with 12 bases spanning the gap. CDR1 and CDR2 (germline): LGHNA, YNFKEQ. CDR3 DNA sequence: TGTGCCAGCAGCCAGGCGGGACAGTCCTCCTACGAGCAGTACTTC. Its protein is CASSQAGQSSYEQYF.

The chain links TRBV2 to TRBJ1-1; TRBD1 matches 9 bases. V was pared by 5 bases and J by 4 bases, with 8 bases of the junction left unmatched. There are 15 residues in the CDR3. In germline, CDR1 is SNHLY, CDR2 FYNNEI. The CDR3 loop is CASSSRTGVTTEAFF. The CDR3, as DNA: TGTGCCAGCAGTTCTCGGACAGGGGTCACCACTGAAGCTTTCTTT.

This clone was recorded a few times. CDR3 sequence (DNA): TGTGCCAGCAGTCCTACAGCTACCCACACCGGGGAGCTGTTTTTT. Translated: CASSPTATHTGELFF. The chain employs TRBV6-4 and TRBJ2-2; no clear D. V shed 5 bases and J shed 3 bases, with 13 bases lying between them. Germline V CDR1 and CDR2: MRHNA, SNTAGT. The length of the CDR3 is 15 residues.

This clone was recorded only once. The chain couples TRBV11-2 to TRBJ1-4; unclear D gene. CDR3 length: 17 residues. Trimming cost V 3 bases and J 5 bases, with 19 bases left between them. Germline V CDR1 and CDR2: SGHAT, FQNNGV. The CDR3 coding sequence is TGTGCCAGCAGCTTGGGTGGGGTAGCCGGTCGGAATGAAAAACTGTTTTTT. Its protein is CASSLGGVAGRNEKLFF.

The chain employs TRBV7-9 and TRBJ1-1; TRBD1 aligns across 8 bases. The CDR3 has 15 residues. The V gene's germline CDR1 is SEHNR and CDR2 FQNEAQ (reference sequence). With V trimmed by 4 bases and J by 4 bases, 8 bases remained unmatched. CDR3 in amino acids: CASSSPDRVGTEAFF. As DNA, the CDR3 is TGTGCCAGCAGCTCCCCGGACAGGGTAGGCACTGAAGCTTTCTTT.